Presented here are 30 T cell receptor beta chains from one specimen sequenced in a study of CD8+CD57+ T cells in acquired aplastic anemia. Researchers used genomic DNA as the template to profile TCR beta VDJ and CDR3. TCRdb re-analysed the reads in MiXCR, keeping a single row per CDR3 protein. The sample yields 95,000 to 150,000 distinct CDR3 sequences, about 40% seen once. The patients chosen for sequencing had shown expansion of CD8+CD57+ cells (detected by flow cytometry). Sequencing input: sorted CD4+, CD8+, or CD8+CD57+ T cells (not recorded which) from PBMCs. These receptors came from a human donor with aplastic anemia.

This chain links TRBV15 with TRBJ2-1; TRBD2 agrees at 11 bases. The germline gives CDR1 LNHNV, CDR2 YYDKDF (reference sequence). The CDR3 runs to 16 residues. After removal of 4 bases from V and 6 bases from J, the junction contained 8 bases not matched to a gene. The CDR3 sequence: CATSTSRTSGFNEQFF. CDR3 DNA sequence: TGTGCCACCAGCACGTCGAGGACTAGCGGGTTCAATGAGCAGTTCTTC. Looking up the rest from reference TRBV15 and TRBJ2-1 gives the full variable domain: DAMVIQNPRYQVTQFGKPVTLSCSQTLNHNVMYWYQQKSSQAPKLLFHYYDKDFNNEADTPDNFQSRRPNTSFCFLDIRSPGLGDTAMYLCATSTSRTSGFNEQFFGPGTRLTVL.

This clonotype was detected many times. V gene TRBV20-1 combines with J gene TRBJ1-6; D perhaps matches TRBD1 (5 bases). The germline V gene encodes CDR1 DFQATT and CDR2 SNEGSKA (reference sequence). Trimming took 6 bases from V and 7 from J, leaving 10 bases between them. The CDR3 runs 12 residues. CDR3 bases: TGCAGTGCCAGGGAAGGGAATTCACCCCTCCACTTT. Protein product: CSAREGNSPLHF.

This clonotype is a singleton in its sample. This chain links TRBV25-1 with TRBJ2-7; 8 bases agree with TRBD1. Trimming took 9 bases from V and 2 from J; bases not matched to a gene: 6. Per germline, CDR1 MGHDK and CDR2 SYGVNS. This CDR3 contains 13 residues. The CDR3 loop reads CASGQGPPYEQYF. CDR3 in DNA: TGTGCCAGTGGACAGGGACCGCCCTACGAGCAGTACTTC.

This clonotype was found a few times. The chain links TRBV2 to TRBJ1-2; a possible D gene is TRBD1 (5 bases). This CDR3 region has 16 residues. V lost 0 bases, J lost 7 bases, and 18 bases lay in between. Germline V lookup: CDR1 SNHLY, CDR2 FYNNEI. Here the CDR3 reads CASSEALRGAGFGYTF. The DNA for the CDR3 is TGTGCCAGCAGTGAAGCGCTGCGGGGCGCGGGGTTTGGCTACACCTTC. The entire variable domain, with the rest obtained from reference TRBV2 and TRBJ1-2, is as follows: EPEVTQTPSHQVTQMGQEVILRCVPISNHLYFYWYRQILGQKVEFLVSFYNNEISEKSEIFDDQFSVERPDGSNFTLKIRSTKLEDSAMYFCASSEALRGAGFGYTFGSGTRLTVV.

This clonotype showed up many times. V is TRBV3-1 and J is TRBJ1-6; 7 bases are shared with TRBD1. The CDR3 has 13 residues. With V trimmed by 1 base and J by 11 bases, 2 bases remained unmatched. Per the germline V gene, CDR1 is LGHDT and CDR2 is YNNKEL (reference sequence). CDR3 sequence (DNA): TGTGCCAGCAGCCAAGGCAGGGGGGCACCCCTCCACTTT. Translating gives CASSQGRGAPLHF. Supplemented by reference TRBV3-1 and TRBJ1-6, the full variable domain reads DTAVSQTPKYLVTQMGNDKSIKCEQNLGHDTMYWYKQDSKKFLKIMFSYNNKELIINETVPNRFSPKSPDKAHLNLHINSLELGDSAVYFCASSQGRGAPLHFGNGTRLTVT.

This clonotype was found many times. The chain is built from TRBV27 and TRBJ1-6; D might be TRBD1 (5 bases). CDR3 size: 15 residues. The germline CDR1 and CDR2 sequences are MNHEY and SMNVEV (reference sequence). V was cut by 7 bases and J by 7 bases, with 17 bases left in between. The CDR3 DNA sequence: TGTGCCAGCACCGGTTTAGGGACGGCGAATTCACCCCTCCACTTT. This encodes CASTGLGTANSPLHF.

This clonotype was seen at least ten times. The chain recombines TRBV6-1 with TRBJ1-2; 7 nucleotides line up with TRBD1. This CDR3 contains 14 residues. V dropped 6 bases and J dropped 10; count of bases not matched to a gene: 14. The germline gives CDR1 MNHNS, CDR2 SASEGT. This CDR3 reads CASRTGAGGRSYTF. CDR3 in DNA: TGTGCCAGCAGAACAGGGGCAGGCGGAAGATCCTACACCTTC.

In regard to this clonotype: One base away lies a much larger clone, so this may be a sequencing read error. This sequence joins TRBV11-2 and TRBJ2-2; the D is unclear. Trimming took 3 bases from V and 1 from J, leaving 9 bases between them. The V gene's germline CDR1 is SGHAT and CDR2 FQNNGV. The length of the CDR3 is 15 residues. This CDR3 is CASSFARQNTGELFF. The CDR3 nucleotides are TGTGCCAGCAGCTTCGCTCGGCAGAACACCGGGGAGCTGTTTTTT.

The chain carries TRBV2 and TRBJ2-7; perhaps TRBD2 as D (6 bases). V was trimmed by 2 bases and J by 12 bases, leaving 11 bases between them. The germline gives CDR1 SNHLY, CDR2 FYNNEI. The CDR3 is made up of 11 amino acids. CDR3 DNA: TGTGCCAGCAGTGAACAGGGAGGCCCGTACTTC. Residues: CASSEQGGPYF.

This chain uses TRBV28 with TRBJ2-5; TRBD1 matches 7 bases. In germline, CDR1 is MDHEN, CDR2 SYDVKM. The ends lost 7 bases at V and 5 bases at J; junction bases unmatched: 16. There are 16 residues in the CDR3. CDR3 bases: TGTGCCAGCAAAACCGTGGTTAGGGGGCCAGTGGAGACCCAGTACTTC. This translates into CASKTVVRGPVETQYF. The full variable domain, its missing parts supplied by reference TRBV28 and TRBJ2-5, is DVKVTQSSRYLVKRTGEKVFLECVQDMDHENMFWYRQDPGLGLRLIYFSYDVKMKEKGDIPEGYSVSREKKERFSLILESASTNQTSMYLCASKTVVRGPVETQYFGPGTRLLVL.

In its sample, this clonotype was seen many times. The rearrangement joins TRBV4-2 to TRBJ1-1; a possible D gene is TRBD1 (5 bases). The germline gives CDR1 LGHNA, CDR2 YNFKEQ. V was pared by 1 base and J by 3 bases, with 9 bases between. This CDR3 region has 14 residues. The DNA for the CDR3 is TGTGCCAGCAGCCAAGGGGGGAAGGACACTGAAGCTTTCTTT. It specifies CASSQGGKDTEAFF.

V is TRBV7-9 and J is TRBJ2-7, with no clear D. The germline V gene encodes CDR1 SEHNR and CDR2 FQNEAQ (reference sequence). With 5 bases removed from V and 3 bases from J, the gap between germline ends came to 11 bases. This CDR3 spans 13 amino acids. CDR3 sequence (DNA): TGTGCCAGCAGCCCCCGTGATTTCTACGAGCAGTACTTC. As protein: CASSPRDFYEQYF.

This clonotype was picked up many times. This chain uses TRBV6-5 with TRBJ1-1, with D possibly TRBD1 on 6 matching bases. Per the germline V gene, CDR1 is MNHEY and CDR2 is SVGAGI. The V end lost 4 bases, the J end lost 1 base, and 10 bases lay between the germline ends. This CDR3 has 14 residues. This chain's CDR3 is CASSSGRGNTEAFF. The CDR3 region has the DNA TGTGCCAGCAGTTCCGGCAGGGGGAACACTGAAGCTTTCTTT.

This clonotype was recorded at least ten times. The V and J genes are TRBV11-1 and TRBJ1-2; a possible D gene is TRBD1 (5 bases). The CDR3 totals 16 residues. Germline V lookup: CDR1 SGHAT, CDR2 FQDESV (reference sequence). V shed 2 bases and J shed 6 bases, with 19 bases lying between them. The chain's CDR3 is CASSLQPFQGTDGYTF. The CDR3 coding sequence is TGTGCCAGCAGCTTACAACCGTTCCAGGGTACAGATGGCTACACCTTC.

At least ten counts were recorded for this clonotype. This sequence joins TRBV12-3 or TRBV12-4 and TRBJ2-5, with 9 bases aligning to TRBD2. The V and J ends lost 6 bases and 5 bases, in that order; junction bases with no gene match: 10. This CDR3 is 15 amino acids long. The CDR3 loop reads CASRSGTSPGETQYF. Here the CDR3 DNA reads TGTGCCAGCAGATCCGGGACTAGCCCCGGGGAGACCCAGTACTTC.

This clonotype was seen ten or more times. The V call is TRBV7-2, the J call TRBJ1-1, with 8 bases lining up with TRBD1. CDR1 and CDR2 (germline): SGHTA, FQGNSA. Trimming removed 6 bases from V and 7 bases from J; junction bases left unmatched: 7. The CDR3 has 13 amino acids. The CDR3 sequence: CASSGTGAREAFF. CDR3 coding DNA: TGTGCCAGCAGTGGGACAGGAGCCCGTGAAGCTTTCTTT.

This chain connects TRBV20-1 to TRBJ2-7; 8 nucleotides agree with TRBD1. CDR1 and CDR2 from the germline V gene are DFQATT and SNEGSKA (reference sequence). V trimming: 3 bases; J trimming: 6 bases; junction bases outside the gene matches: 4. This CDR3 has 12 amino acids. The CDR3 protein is CSASIDRGEQYF. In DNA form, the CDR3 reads TGCAGTGCTAGTATAGACAGGGGCGAGCAGTACTTC.

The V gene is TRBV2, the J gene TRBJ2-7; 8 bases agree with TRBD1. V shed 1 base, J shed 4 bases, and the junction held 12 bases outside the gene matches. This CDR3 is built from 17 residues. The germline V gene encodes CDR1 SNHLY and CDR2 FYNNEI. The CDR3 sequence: CASSEDGRVRGLYEQYF. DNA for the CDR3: TGTGCCAGCAGTGAAGACGGTAGGGTCAGGGGGCTATACGAGCAGTACTTC.

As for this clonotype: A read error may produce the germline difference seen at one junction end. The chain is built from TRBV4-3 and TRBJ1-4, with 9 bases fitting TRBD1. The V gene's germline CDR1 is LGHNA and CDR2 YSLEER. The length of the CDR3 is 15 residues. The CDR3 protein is CASSQGTGVEETLFF. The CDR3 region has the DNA TGCGCCAGCAGCCAAGGGACAGGGGTGGAAGAAACACTGTTTTTT.

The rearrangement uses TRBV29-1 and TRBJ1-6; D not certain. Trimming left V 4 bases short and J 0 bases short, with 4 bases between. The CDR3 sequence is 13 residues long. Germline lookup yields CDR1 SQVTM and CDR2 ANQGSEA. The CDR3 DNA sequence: TGCAGCGTTGGAAGCTCCTATAATTCACCCCTCCACTTT. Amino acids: CSVGSSYNSPLHF. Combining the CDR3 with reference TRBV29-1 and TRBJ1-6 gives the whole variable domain SAVISQKPSRDICQRGTSLTIQCQVDSQVTMMFWYRQQPGQSLTLIATANQGSEATYESGFVIDKFPISRPNLTFSTLTVSNMSPEDSSIYLCSVGSSYNSPLHFGNGTRLTVT.

CDR3 protein: CASRGRTSAFF. DNA for the CDR3: TGTGCCAGCAGGGGACGGACGTCAGCTTTCTTT. The gene calls are TRBV6-2 or TRBV6-3 and TRBJ1-1, with D tentatively TRBD1 (5 bases). Looked up from germline, CDR1 is MNHEY and CDR2 is SVGEGT. There are 11 residues in the CDR3. The ends were cut back, 6 bases at V and 10 bases at J, with 12 bases in the middle.

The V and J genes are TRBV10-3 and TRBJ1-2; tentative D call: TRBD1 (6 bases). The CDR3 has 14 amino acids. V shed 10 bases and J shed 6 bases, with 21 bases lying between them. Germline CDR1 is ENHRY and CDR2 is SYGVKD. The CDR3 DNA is TGTGCCAGCAGCCTGGGGACATCCCTCGATGGCTACACCTTC. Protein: CASSLGTSLDGYTF.

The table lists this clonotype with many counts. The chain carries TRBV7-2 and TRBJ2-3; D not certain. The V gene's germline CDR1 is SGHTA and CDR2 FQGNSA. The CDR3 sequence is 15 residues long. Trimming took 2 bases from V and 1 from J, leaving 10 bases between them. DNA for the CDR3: TGTGCCAGCAGCTTATCGACCCAAGGCACAGATACGCAGTATTTT. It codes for CASSLSTQGTDTQYF.

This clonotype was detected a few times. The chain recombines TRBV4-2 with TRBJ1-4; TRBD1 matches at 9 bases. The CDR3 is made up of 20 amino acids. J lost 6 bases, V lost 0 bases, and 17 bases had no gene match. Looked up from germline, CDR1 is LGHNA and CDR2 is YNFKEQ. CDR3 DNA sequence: TGTGCCAGCAGCCAAGATCGGGGGACAGGGAACGTAGGAGGGGATGAAAAACTGTTTTTT. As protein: CASSQDRGTGNVGGDEKLFF.

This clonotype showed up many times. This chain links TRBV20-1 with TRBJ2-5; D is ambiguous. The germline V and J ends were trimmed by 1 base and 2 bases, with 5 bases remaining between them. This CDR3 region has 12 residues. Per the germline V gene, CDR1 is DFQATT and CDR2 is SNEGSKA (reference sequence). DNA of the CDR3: TGCAGTGCTAGAGGAGCGCAAGAGACCCAGTACTTC. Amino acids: CSARGAQETQYF.

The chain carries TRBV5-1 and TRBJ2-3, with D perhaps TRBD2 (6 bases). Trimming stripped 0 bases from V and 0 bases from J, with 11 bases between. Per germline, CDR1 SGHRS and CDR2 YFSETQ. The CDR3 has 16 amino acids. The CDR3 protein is CASSLGRGSSTDTQYF. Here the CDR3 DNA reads TGCGCCAGCAGCTTGGGGCGGGGATCTAGCACAGATACGCAGTATTTT.

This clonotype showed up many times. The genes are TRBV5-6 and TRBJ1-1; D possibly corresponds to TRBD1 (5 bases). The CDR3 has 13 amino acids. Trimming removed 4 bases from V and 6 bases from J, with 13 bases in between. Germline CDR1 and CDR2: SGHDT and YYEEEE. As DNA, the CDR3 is TGTGCCAGCAGCCGGGGCGGACTTGCTGAAGCTTTCTTT. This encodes CASSRGGLAEAFF.

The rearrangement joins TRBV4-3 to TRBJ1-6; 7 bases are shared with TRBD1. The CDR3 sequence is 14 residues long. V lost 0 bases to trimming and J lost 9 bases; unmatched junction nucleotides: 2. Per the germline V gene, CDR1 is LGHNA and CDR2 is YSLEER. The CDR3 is CASSQDQGGSPLHF. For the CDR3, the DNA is TGCGCCAGCAGCCAAGATCAGGGGGGTTCACCCCTCCACTTT.

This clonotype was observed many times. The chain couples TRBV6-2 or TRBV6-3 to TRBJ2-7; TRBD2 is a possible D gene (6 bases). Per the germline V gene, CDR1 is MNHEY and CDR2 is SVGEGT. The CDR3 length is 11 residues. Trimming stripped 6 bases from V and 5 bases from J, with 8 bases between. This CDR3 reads CASSRLDEQYF. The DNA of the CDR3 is TGTGCCAGCAGCCGACTAGACGAGCAGTACTTC.

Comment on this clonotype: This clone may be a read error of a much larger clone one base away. The CDR3 sequence: CAGEGGVGEKLFF. In nucleotides, the CDR3 is TGTGCCGGCGAGGGGGGAGTTGGTGAAAAACTGTTTTTT. The V and J genes are TRBV6-1 and TRBJ1-4; maybe TRBD1 (6 bases). Trimming stripped 11 bases from V and 7 bases from J, with 17 bases between. The CDR3 is made up of 13 amino acids. Per germline, CDR1 MNHNS and CDR2 SASEGT.